Listed below are T cell receptor beta chains from one sample, sequenced in a study of cytomegalovirus exposure and HLA in healthy donors. Here immunoSEQ multiplex PCR was the method, and the copy in TCRdb shows in-frame clones only, minus some. This sample yields 200,000 to 250,000 clones, of which approximately 87% are seen a single time; 2.6% belongs to the top ten. Sequenced: PBMCs. These receptors were obtained from a man aged 18 to 29 in good health and CMV-seronegative. Both conserved end residues are part of each CDR3. A D gene is named only where the DNA matches it firmly. Size tells how often a clone was seen (once, few, many) or the class of an expanded clone, and some rows leave it out.

-	-	TRBJ2-5	TRBV19	TGTGCCAGTAGTATCGGGGGAGAGACCCAGTACTTC	CASSIGGETQYF
-	TRBD1	TRBJ2-7	TRBV28	TGTGCCAGCAGTTCCCCATCGGGACAGGGGCTCACCTCGAGCTCCTACGAGCAGTACTTC	CASSSPSGQGLTSSSYEQYF
-	TRBD1	TRBJ2-7	TRBV19	TGTGCCAGTAGTATAGGGACAGGAGAGTTAACCTACGAGCAGTACTTC	CASSIGTGELTYEQYF
few	-	TRBJ1-2	TRBV28	TGTGCCAGCAGTTCAGGGTTTAGGTATGGCTACACCTTC	CASSSGFRYGYTF
-	TRBD1	TRBJ1-2	TRBV6-5	TGTGCCAGCAGCTGGACAGGGGATAGTGGCTACACCTTC	CASSWTGDSGYTF
once	-	TRBJ2-2	TRBV28	TGTGCCAGCAGTCCTGGGGGACTGCTGGTGCTGTTTTTT	CASSPGGLLVLFF
-	-	TRBJ1-4	TRBV5-1	TGCGCCAGCAGCCCGGGTGTCGGCGAAAAACTGTTTTTT	CASSPGVGEKLFF
-	TRBD1	TRBJ1-4	TRBV28	TGTGCCACCACCGGGACAGGTCGCGGAAAACTGTTTTTT	CATTGTGRGKLFF
few	-	TRBJ2-7	TRBV6-6	TGTGCCAGCAGTTACACGGTATGGGAGCAGTACTTC	CASSYTVWEQYF
-	TRBD1	TRBJ2-7	TRBV7-9	TGTGCCAGCAGCTGGGGGACAGACTACGAGCAGTACTTC	CASSWGTDYEQYF
-	TRBD1	TRBJ2-5	TRBV27	TGTGCCAGCAGTTTCGACAGGGGAGAGACCCAGTACTTC	CASSFDRGETQYF
-	-	TRBJ1-1	TRBV10-3	TGTGCCATCAGTGATCAGGGAATGAACACTGAAGCTTTCTTT	CAISDQGMNTEAFF
-	-	TRBJ2-7	TRBV4-1	TGCGCCAGCAGCCAAGATATCGGGGGAGTAAGCTCCTACGAGCAGTACTTC	CASSQDIGGVSSYEQYF
once	-	TRBJ1-1	TRBV11-2	TGTGCCAGCAGCTCGAGTCGTGTGCCCACTGAAGCTTTCTTT	CASSSSRVPTEAFF
-	TRBD2	TRBJ2-5	TRBV15	TGTGCCACCAGCAGAGTTCCGCGGGGAGGGGAGACCCAGTACTTC	CATSRVPRGGETQYF
-	-	TRBJ2-2	TRBV2	TGTGCCAGCAGTAGGACAACGAACACCGGGGAGCTGTTTTTT	CASSRTTNTGELFF
-	TRBD1	TRBJ1-2	TRBV18	TGTGCCAGCTCACCCGGGACAGGGGGAGGAGGCTACACCTTC	CASSPGTGGGGYTF
-	-	TRBJ2-7	TRBV27	TGTGCCAGCAGTTTATTGGGTAGCAGCGAGCAGTACTTC	CASSLLGSSEQYF
-	-	TRBJ1-6	TRBV21-1	TGTGCCAGCAGCCTTCAACAGGGGTGTCTTCCCTATAATTCACCCCTCCACTTT	CASSLQQGCLPYNSPLHF
-	-	TRBJ2-7	TRBV25-1	TGTGCCAGCAGTGAGTCAACCTACGAGCAGTACTTC	CASSESTYEQYF
-	-	TRBJ1-5	TRBV30	TGTGCCTGGAGCGGGGACACCCGCAATCAGCCCCAGCATTTT	CAWSGDTRNQPQHF
-	TRBD2	TRBJ2-1	TRBV11-2	TGTGCCAGCAGCTTAGAGACTAGCGGATACAATGAGCAGTTCTTC	CASSLETSGYNEQFF
-	-	TRBJ2-1	TRBV28	TGTGCCAGCAGTGACTCCCCCTACAATGAGCAGTTCTTC	CASSDSPYNEQFF
-	TRBD2	TRBJ2-1	TRBV7-2	TGTGCCAGCAGCTTAGCAGGAACGGGGTTGGGGGTGACCGGGACTATATACAATGAGCAGTTCTTC	CASSLAGTGLGVTGTIYNEQFF
-	-	TRBJ2-2	TRBV6-5	TGTGCCAGCAGCCTCCGGAACACCGGGGAGCTGTTTTTT	CASSLRNTGELFF
-	-	TRBJ1-4	TRBV27	TGTGCCAGCAGTCTCAGACAGGTGACTAATGAAAAACTGTTTTTT	CASSLRQVTNEKLFF
-	-	TRBJ1-1	TRBV7-2	TGTGCCAGCAGCCCCACCTCGGGTGGAACTGAAGCTTTCTTT	CASSPTSGGTEAFF
-	-	TRBJ2-3	TRBV5-1	TGCGCCAGCAGCTTGGGTACCTTAACTACAGATACGCAGTATTTT	CASSLGTLTTDTQYF
-	TRBD1	TRBJ2-7	TRBV27	TGTGCCAGCAGTTTATCCTCGGGACAGGGTTTTATTCAAGCCTACGAGCAGTACTTC	CASSLSSGQGFIQAYEQYF
few	-	TRBJ2-7	TRBV19	TGTGCCAGTAGTCAGGACAGTGGCCTCTACGAGCAGTACTTC	CASSQDSGLYEQYF
-	TRBD2	TRBJ2-3	TRBV7-6	TGTGCCAGCAGCTTAGGGTCCCGAAGCGGGGGGCGCCAATATACGCAGTATTTT	CASSLGSRSGGRQYTQYF
-	-	TRBJ2-1	TRBV2	TGTGCCAGCAGTGGATCACAGGGTACCTCCCAAAGGAGCTCCTACAATGAGCAGTTCTTC	CASSGSQGTSQRSSYNEQFF
-	TRBD1	TRBJ1-2	TRBV5-1	TGCGCCAGCAGCGCGAACCGGGACAGAGGATACTATGGCTACACCTTC	CASSANRDRGYYGYTF
-	TRBD1	TRBJ1-3	TRBV6-1	TGTGCCAGCAGTGACGGACAGGGCTCTGGAAACACCATATATTTT	CASSDGQGSGNTIYF
-	TRBD1	TRBJ1-5	TRBV12-5	TGTGCTAGTGCCCCGGACAGGGCACAGCCCCAGCATTTT	CASAPDRAQPQHF
-	-	TRBJ1-4	TRBV19	TGTGCCAGTAGTATTATTGGGGCTACTAATGAAAAACTGTTTTTT	CASSIIGATNEKLFF
-	TRBD2	TRBJ2-7	TRBV7-9	TGTGCCAGCAGCCGTAGCGGGAGCTTCGACGAGCAGTACTTC	CASSRSGSFDEQYF
-	-	TRBJ2-7	TRBV4-1	TGCGCCAGCAGCCAAGTCGGGGCCTACGAGCAGTACTTC	CASSQVGAYEQYF
-	-	TRBJ2-7	TRBV18	TGTGCCAGCTCATTATCTTTTGAACGTATTCTGGCCGGAGGTAAGGGTCGCTCCTACGAGCAGTACTTC	CASSLSFERILAGGKGRSYEQYF
-	-	TRBJ2-3	TRBV6-5	TGTGCCAGCAGTTCCCGGGGGGCGGACACAGATACGCAGTATTTT	CASSSRGADTDTQYF
-	TRBD2	TRBJ2-1	TRBV12-5	TGTGCTAGTGGTTTGCCACTAGCGGGAGGGCCTGGTGGCAATGAGCAGTTCTTC	CASGLPLAGGPGGNEQFF
-	-	TRBJ1-4	TRBV30	TGTGCCTGGAGTGTACCCATTTCGACGGTCGGGATGGAAAAACTGTTTTTT	CAWSVPISTVGMEKLFF
-	TRBD1	TRBJ2-5	TRBV9	TGTGCCAGCGGGACAGGGCGAGAGACCCAGTACTTC	CASGTGRETQYF
-	-	TRBJ1-3	TRBV14	TGTGCCAGCAGCCAAGGGGGCGCATATGGAAACACCATATATTTT	CASSQGGAYGNTIYF
-	-	TRBJ2-7	TRBV11-2	TGTGCCAGCAGCTTAGAATCGCAGGACTCCTACGAGCAGTACTTC	CASSLESQDSYEQYF
-	TRBD2	TRBJ2-5	TRBV28	TGTGCCAGCAGTTACCGGACTAGCGGGAGGACTGAAGAGACCCAGTACTTC	CASSYRTSGRTEETQYF
-	-	TRBJ1-2	TRBV5-6	TGTGCCAGCAGCTACGCAGGGAATGGCTACACCTTC	CASSYAGNGYTF
once	TRBD1	TRBJ1-5	TRBV18	TGTGCCAGCTCACTCCTACAGGGGACCGAACAGCCCCAGCATTTT	CASSLLQGTEQPQHF
-	TRBD2	TRBJ2-1	TRBV7-6	TGTGCCAGCAGAAACACGCGGGGGGGCAAGGATGAGCAGTTCTTC	CASRNTRGGKDEQFF
-	-	TRBJ1-1	TRBV5-1	TGCGCCAGCAGCTTGATGGACACCCATCGGAACACTGAAGCTTTCTTT	CASSLMDTHRNTEAFF
-	TRBD1	TRBJ1-2	TRBV27	TGTGCCAGCAGTTTAAAACCGACAGGGACCTATGGCTACACCTTC	CASSLKPTGTYGYTF
many	TRBD2	TRBJ2-7	TRBV5-1	TGCGCCAGCAGCTCCCTACTAGCGGGAGAGTACGAGCAGTACTTC	CASSSLLAGEYEQYF
-	-	TRBJ2-5	TRBV10-2	TGCGCCAGCAGTGAGTCATCGAGGGAAGAGACCCAGTACTTC	CASSESSREETQYF
-	TRBD1	TRBJ2-3	TRBV28	TGTGCCAGCAGTTCCCCGGGACAGGTGTTTGGAGATACGCAGTATTTT	CASSSPGQVFGDTQYF
-	-	TRBJ1-3	TRBV11-2	TGTGCCAGCAGGAGGGGAAACACCATATATTTT	CASRRGNTIYF
-	-	TRBJ2-3	TRBV27	TGTGCCAGCAGTTCAGAAGGGGCCTTGGGAGATACGCAGTATTTT	CASSSEGALGDTQYF
-	-	TRBJ1-3	TRBV7-9	TGTGCCAGCAGATACAGGGCTGGAAACACCATATATTTT	CASRYRAGNTIYF